Listed below are T cell receptor beta chains from one sample, sequenced in a study of blood T cell repertoires in COVID-19. Only in-frame clones appear in the TCRdb table, and some are missing; sequencing was by immunoSEQ multiplex PCR. The repertoire has roughly 380,000 clones, around 84% of them found once; the top ten carry 3.5% to 4%. Sequencing input: peripheral blood. These receptors all stem from a woman under 30 with acute or convalescent COVID-19. Both conserved end residues are part of each CDR3. A D gene is named only where the DNA matches it firmly. Rows give clone size only sometimes, using once, few, many, or a class for an expanded clone.

clone_size | d_call | j_call | v_call | cdr3_nt | cdr3_aa
. | . | TRBJ1-3 | TRBV10-3 | TGTGCCATCAGTGACTCGGGACTTCTCTCTGGAAACACCATATATTTT | CAISDSGLLSGNTIYF
. | TRBD2 | TRBJ2-7 | TRBV6-2/TRBV6-3 | TGTGCCAGCAGTCCCAGGTGGGGGAGGGAGTCCTACGAGCAGTACTTC | CASSPRWGRESYEQYF
. | . | TRBJ1-2 | TRBV13 | TGTGCCAGCAGCTTGAGAACAGGGATTTACGAAGGCTACACCTTC | CASSLRTGIYEGYTF
. | . | TRBJ1-2 | TRBV2 | TGTGCCAGCAGCATCGCAGGGAACTATGGCTACACCTTC | CASSIAGNYGYTF
. | TRBD1 | TRBJ1-1 | TRBV5-5 | TGTGCCAGCAGTACCGGGACAGGGAGTTTTCTCGTAGCTTTCTTT | CASSTGTGSFLVAFF
few | . | TRBJ1-4 | TRBV12-3/TRBV12-4 | TGTGCCAGCAGTTCATATGAAAAACTGTTTTTT | CASSSYEKLFF
. | . | TRBJ2-2 | TRBV5-1 | TGCGCCAGCAGCCCAGTAGTCGGGACCGGGGAGCTGTTTTTT | CASSPVVGTGELFF
. | TRBD1 | TRBJ1-2 | TRBV9 | TGTGCCAGCAGCGTGACAGGGGGTCTCGACGGCTATGGCTACACCTTC | CASSVTGGLDGYGYTF
. | . | TRBJ2-5 | TRBV7-6 | TGTGCCAGCAGCTTTATCCAGGAACGAGAGACCCAGTACTTC | CASSFIQERETQYF
. | TRBD2 | TRBJ2-3 | TRBV7-9 | TGTGCCAGCAGCTTAACTAGCGGGAGTTATGCAGATACGCAGTATTTT | CASSLTSGSYADTQYF
. | TRBD2 | TRBJ2-1 | TRBV7-2 | TGTGCCAGCTCGCCTAGCGGGGGTTTATATGAGCAGTTCTTC | CASSPSGGLYEQFF
. | . | TRBJ1-6 | TRBV9 | TGTGCCAGCACCCCAAAGCCGGGGAATTCACCCCTCCACTTT | CASTPKPGNSPLHF
many | TRBD2 | TRBJ2-7 | TRBV9 | TGTGCCAGCAGCGTACGCGGGACTAGCAGCGACGAGCAGTACTTC | CASSVRGTSSDEQYF
. | TRBD2 | TRBJ2-5 | TRBV5-1 | TGCGCCAGCAGCTTGACTAGCGGGCCCCAAGGGACCCAGTACTTC | CASSLTSGPQGTQYF
. | . | TRBJ1-5 | TRBV5-6 | TGTGCCAGCAGCGAAACGGGAGGGCAGCCCCAGCATTTT | CASSETGGQPQHF
. | TRBD1 | TRBJ2-7 | TRBV19 | TGTGCCAGTAGTATCGACGGGGGACAGGTACCCTACGAGCAGTACTTC | CASSIDGGQVPYEQYF
many | . | TRBJ2-7 | TRBV21-1 | TGTGCCAGCAGGGTCGGGAGGGGGCATGAGCAGTACTTC | CASRVGRGHEQYF
. | . | TRBJ1-6 | TRBV2 | TGTGCCAGCAGTGAAGCGCTCAGAAGTTCACCCCTCCACTTT | CASSEALRSSPLHF
. | TRBD1 | TRBJ2-1 | TRBV5-1 | TGCGCCAGCATATTGACAGGGGACGGGATTAATGAGCAGTTCTTC | CASILTGDGINEQFF
. | . | TRBJ1-2 | TRBV27 | TGTGCCAGCAGTTTGGGGGGGCCTTTTTATGGCTACACCTTC | CASSLGGPFYGYTF
. | . | TRBJ2-7 | TRBV6-5 | TGTGCCAGCACCAGAGACAGGTCCGGGGAGCAGTACTTC | CASTRDRSGEQYF
. | . | TRBJ2-2 | TRBV7-3 | TGTGCCAGCAGACAGGGACGAGGCGGGGAGCTGTTTTTT | CASRQGRGGELFF
. | . | TRBJ2-5 | TRBV5-1 | TGCGCCAGCAGCTCTGAGCGTGGCCAGTACTTC | CASSSERGQYF
. | TRBD2 | TRBJ2-3 | TRBV9 | TGTGCCAGCAGCGTAGAAAGCGGGGTAAACACAGATACGCAGTATTTT | CASSVESGVNTDTQYF
. | TRBD1 | TRBJ2-3 | TRBV7-9 | TGTGCCAGCAGACAAGGCCGACAGGGGGTATTGGAGGATACGCAGTATTTT | CASRQGRQGVLEDTQYF
. | TRBD1 | TRBJ2-7 | TRBV19 | TGTGCCAGTAGTAGTAGGACAGGCCGCGACGAGCAGTACTTC | CASSSRTGRDEQYF
. | TRBD1 | TRBJ1-5 | TRBV5-3 | TGTGCCAGAAGTTCTAGGACAGGGTTGGAACAGCCCCAGCATTTT | CARSSRTGLEQPQHF
. | . | TRBJ2-1 | TRBV28 | TGTGCCAGCAGCCAGGGGTCCTACAATGAGCAGTTCTTC | CASSQGSYNEQFF
. | TRBD1 | TRBJ1-5 | TRBV28 | TGTGCCAGCAGTCTAGGGGGCGGCAATCAGCCCCAGCATTTT | CASSLGGGNQPQHF
. | . | TRBJ1-2 | TRBV6-4 | TGTGCCAGCAGTCCCACCACAGAAGTCGCTAACTATGGCTACACCTTC | CASSPTTEVANYGYTF
few | . | TRBJ1-2 | TRBV6-6 | TGTGCCAGCAGCCCCCAGCAGGATTACTATGGCTACACCTTC | CASSPQQDYYGYTF
. | TRBD1 | TRBJ2-2 | TRBV7-9 | TGTGCCAGCAGCCCAACGGGGACAGGGAACACCGGGGAGCTGTTTTTT | CASSPTGTGNTGELFF
. | TRBD2 | TRBJ2-7 | TRBV5-4 | TGTGCCAGCAGCCGACTAGCGGGGGGCCACGAGCAGTACTTC | CASSRLAGGHEQYF
once | . | TRBJ2-5 | TRBV10-1 | TGCGCCAGCAGTGATGGGATTTCGGGGCAAGAGACCCAGTACTTC | CASSDGISGQETQYF
. | TRBD2 | TRBJ2-1 | TRBV5-1 | TGCGCCAGCAGCTTGGGGGACTACCCCTACAATGAGCAGTTCTTC | CASSLGDYPYNEQFF
once | . | TRBJ1-2 | TRBV19 | TGTGCCAGTAGTATGAGGGAAGCGGTCTATGGCTACACCTTC | CASSMREAVYGYTF
. | . | TRBJ1-2 | TRBV7-8 | TGTGCCAGCAGCTTACAGGGCGCCGCTATAGCAGATGGCTACACCTTC | CASSLQGAAIADGYTF
once | . | TRBJ1-1 | TRBV5-1 | TGCGCCAGCAGCTTGGAGGGGCGGAACACTGAAGCTTTCTTT | CASSLEGRNTEAFF
. | . | TRBJ1-2 | TRBV19 | TGTGCCAGTAGTATAGAGGGAGGCGGGGCCGCTCCAACCTTC | CASSIEGGGAAPTF
. | . | TRBJ2-2 | TRBV5-1 | TGCGCCAGCAGCTGGGACAACCCGGACACCGGGGAGCTGTTTTTT | CASSWDNPDTGELFF
. | TRBD2 | TRBJ2-1 | TRBV28 | TGTGCCAGCAGTTTACCTAGCGGGGTAGATGAGCAGTTCTTC | CASSLPSGVDEQFF
. | . | TRBJ1-1 | TRBV6-5 | TGTGCCTTGAGTCGGGTGTTGAACACTGAAGCTTTCTTT | CALSRVLNTEAFF
. | TRBD1 | TRBJ1-5 | TRBV6-1 | TGTGCCAGCAGTGACGGGGGACAGGAGCCCCAGCATTTT | CASSDGGQEPQHF
. | . | TRBJ1-3 | TRBV6-1 | TGTGCCAGCAGTGAGGACCCTATCAGACAGGCCCAGGGAAACACCATATATTTT | CASSEDPIRQAQGNTIYF
once | . | TRBJ1-1 | TRBV5-1 | TGCGCCAGCAGCTTTGAGGGCCAAGGGACTGAAGCTTTCTTT | CASSFEGQGTEAFF
. | . | TRBJ2-3 | TRBV12-3/TRBV12-4 | TGTGCCAGCAGTTCCCACAGGGATACGCAGTATTTT | CASSSHRDTQYF
. | . | TRBJ1-4 | TRBV28 | TGTGCCAGCAGTTCCCCCCCGGGAGCAACTAATGAAAAACTGTTTTTT | CASSSPPGATNEKLFF
. | TRBD2 | TRBJ2-2 | TRBV6-5 | TGTGCCCTCTCGCGGACTAGCGAATCCGGGGAGCTGTTTTTT | CALSRTSESGELFF
. | . | TRBJ1-4 | TRBV6-5 | TGTGCCAGCAGTTACGGGAGGGGTGCAACTAATGAAAAACTGTTTTTT | CASSYGRGATNEKLFF
. | . | TRBJ2-3 | TRBV7-9 | TGTGCCAGCAGCTTACGCCGGGGAACTAGCACAGATACGCAGTATTTT | CASSLRRGTSTDTQYF
. | TRBD2 | TRBJ2-3 | TRBV29-1 | TGCAGCTTCAGCGGGAGGGCCGGGTCAGATACGCAGTATTTT | CSFSGRAGSDTQYF
. | TRBD1 | TRBJ2-7 | TRBV6-5 | TGTGCCAGCAGCCTCAGGGGGTCTTACTACGAGCAGTACTTC | CASSLRGSYYEQYF
. | TRBD2 | TRBJ2-7 | TRBV7-6 | TGTGCCAGCAGCTTAGAAACGCCTAGCGGGGGTCTCTACGAGCAGTACTTC | CASSLETPSGGLYEQYF
. | . | TRBJ2-7 | TRBV11-2 | TGTGCCAGCAGCTTAGTCGGAGGGTCGGGGGAGCAGTACTTC | CASSLVGGSGEQYF
. | TRBD2 | TRBJ2-1 | TRBV28 | TGTGCCAGCAGTTTGAGAGCGGGAGGGTTCGTCGACAATGAGCAGTTCTTC | CASSLRAGGFVDNEQFF
few | . | TRBJ2-5 | TRBV28 | TGTGCCAGCAGTTCCGCCAGGTTGGAGACCCAGTACTTC | CASSSARLETQYF
. | TRBD1 | TRBJ1-2 | TRBV15 | TGTGCCACCAGCAGAGATTTCCTAGGTGGAGGCGCGCCGACAGGGTCCGGGGATGACGATGGCTACACCTTC | CATSRDFLGGGAPTGSGDDDGYTF
many | . | TRBJ1-2 | TRBV6-5 | TGTGCCAGCAGCCAGCGGACAGATGGCTACACCTTC | CASSQRTDGYTF
. | TRBD1 | TRBJ2-3 | TRBV11-2 | TGTGCCAGCAGCTCCGGACAGGGATTTACGCAGTATTTT | CASSSGQGFTQYF
. | . | TRBJ2-1 | TRBV27 | TGTGCCAGCGGAGTTGGATACAATGAGCAGTTCTTC | CASGVGYNEQFF